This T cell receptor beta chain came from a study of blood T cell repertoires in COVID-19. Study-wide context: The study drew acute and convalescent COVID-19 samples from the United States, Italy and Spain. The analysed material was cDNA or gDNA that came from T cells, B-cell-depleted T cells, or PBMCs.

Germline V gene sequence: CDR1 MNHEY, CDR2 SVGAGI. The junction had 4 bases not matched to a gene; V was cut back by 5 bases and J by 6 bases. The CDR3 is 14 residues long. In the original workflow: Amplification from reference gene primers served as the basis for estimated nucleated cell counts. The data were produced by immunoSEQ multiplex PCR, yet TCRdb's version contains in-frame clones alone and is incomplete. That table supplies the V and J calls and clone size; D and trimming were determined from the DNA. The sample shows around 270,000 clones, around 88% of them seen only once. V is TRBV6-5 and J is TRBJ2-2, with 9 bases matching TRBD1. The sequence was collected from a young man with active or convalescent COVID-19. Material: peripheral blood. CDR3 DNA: TGTGCCAGCAGTAAAACAGGGGGCCCCGGGGAGCTGTTTTTT. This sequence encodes CASSKTGGPGELFF.